These T cell receptor beta chains were read from a single sample in a study of blood T cells in healthy people across ages. One entry per CDR3 protein results from TCRdb running MiXCR on the 5' RACE reads. The profile shows just over 800,000 distinct CDR3 sequences, less than 80% of them singletons. Sequencing input: blood. The receptors originated from a man aged 25-45 years in good health. Each CDR3 is given with its conserved first and last residue. D genes are given only for firm matches. Clone sizes are given selectively: once, few, many, or a class where the clone is expanded.

J gene: TRBJ2-3; D gene: -; V gene: TRBV5-1; clone size: -; CDR3 DNA: TGCGCCAGCAGCAGCTACAGGGTTGATACGCAGTATTTT; CDR3 protein: CASSSYRVDTQYF
J gene: TRBJ2-5; D gene: TRBD2; V gene: TRBV20-1; clone size: -; CDR3 DNA: TGCAGTGCCACCCACCCACTAGCGGGGGCTTACCAAGAGACCCAGTACTTC; CDR3 protein: CSATHPLAGAYQETQYF
J gene: TRBJ1-2; D gene: -; V gene: TRBV10-3; clone size: -; CDR3 DNA: TGTGCCATCAGTGAGTCGGACGGCTATGGCTACACCTTC; CDR3 protein: CAISESDGYGYTF
J gene: TRBJ1-4; D gene: -; V gene: TRBV6-5; clone size: -; CDR3 DNA: TGTGCCAGCAGTTACGTACAGGGAGGGGAAAAACTGTTTTTT; CDR3 protein: CASSYVQGGEKLFF
J gene: TRBJ2-5; D gene: TRBD1; V gene: TRBV7-2; clone size: few; CDR3 DNA: TGTGCCAGCAGCCCCTGGACAGGGATTAGGGAGACCCAGTACTTC; CDR3 protein: CASSPWTGIRETQYF
J gene: TRBJ2-1; D gene: TRBD2; V gene: TRBV4-3; clone size: few; CDR3 DNA: TGCGCCAGCAGCCATCTAGCGGGGGACGACAATGAGCAGTTCTTC; CDR3 protein: CASSHLAGDDNEQFF
J gene: TRBJ1-5; D gene: -; V gene: TRBV10-3; clone size: -; CDR3 DNA: TGTGCCATCACCAAGGTAGGGATGGACCAGCCCCAGCATTTT; CDR3 protein: CAITKVGMDQPQHF
J gene: TRBJ1-1; D gene: -; V gene: TRBV20-1; clone size: -; CDR3 DNA: TGCAGTGCTAGACCGTCTTTGGCCTTGAACACTGAAGCTTTCTTT; CDR3 protein: CSARPSLALNTEAFF
J gene: TRBJ2-5; D gene: -; V gene: TRBV5-1; clone size: -; CDR3 DNA: TGCGCCAGCAGCACCAATGGACTATTCCAAGAGACCCAGTACTTC; CDR3 protein: CASSTNGLFQETQYF
J gene: TRBJ2-5; D gene: -; V gene: TRBV6-1; clone size: -; CDR3 DNA: TGTGCCAGCAGTCAAAGGGCGGGGAAAGAGACCCAGTACTTC; CDR3 protein: CASSQRAGKETQYF
J gene: TRBJ2-5; D gene: TRBD2; V gene: TRBV5-1; clone size: -; CDR3 DNA: TGCGCCAGCAGCTTATCGGCGGGGGGCAAAGAGACCCAGTACTTC; CDR3 protein: CASSLSAGGKETQYF
J gene: TRBJ2-3; D gene: TRBD2; V gene: TRBV5-1; clone size: -; CDR3 DNA: TGCGCCAGCAGCTGGGACAGCGGGGGGACAGATACGCAGTATTTT; CDR3 protein: CASSWDSGGTDTQYF
J gene: TRBJ2-3; D gene: -; V gene: TRBV25-1; clone size: -; CDR3 DNA: TGTGCCAGCAGTGACAGGGTCGCAGATACGCAGTATTTT; CDR3 protein: CASSDRVADTQYF
J gene: TRBJ2-2; D gene: -; V gene: TRBV25-1; clone size: -; CDR3 DNA: TGTGCCAGCAGTGTACCGAACACCGGGGAGCTGTTTTTT; CDR3 protein: CASSVPNTGELFF
J gene: TRBJ1-6; D gene: -; V gene: TRBV5-1; clone size: -; CDR3 DNA: TGCGCCAGCAGCTTGACAGGGAGCAATTCACCCCTCCACTTT; CDR3 protein: CASSLTGSNSPLHF
J gene: TRBJ2-1; D gene: TRBD2; V gene: TRBV6-5; clone size: -; CDR3 DNA: TGTGCCAGCAGTTACGGTGGCGGGGGGGCAATCCATGAGCAGTTCTTC; CDR3 protein: CASSYGGGGAIHEQFF
J gene: TRBJ2-7; D gene: TRBD1; V gene: TRBV20-1; clone size: -; CDR3 DNA: TGCAGTGCTAGAGGGACAGGGGAATATAACTACGAGCAGTACTTC; CDR3 protein: CSARGTGEYNYEQYF
J gene: TRBJ2-5; D gene: -; V gene: TRBV7-2; clone size: -; CDR3 DNA: TGTGCCAGCAACTCAAGGGGACACAGCCAAGAGACCCAGTACTTC; CDR3 protein: CASNSRGHSQETQYF
J gene: TRBJ1-1; D gene: -; V gene: TRBV7-3; clone size: -; CDR3 DNA: TGTGCCAGCAGCTTAGGGGGCTCGCCTGAAGCTTTCTTT; CDR3 protein: CASSLGGSPEAFF
J gene: TRBJ2-7; D gene: TRBD2; V gene: TRBV5-1; clone size: -; CDR3 DNA: TGCGCCAGCAGGGGAGTAGCGGGACACAATGAGCAGTACTTC; CDR3 protein: CASRGVAGHNEQYF
J gene: TRBJ2-5; D gene: TRBD1; V gene: TRBV20-1; clone size: -; CDR3 DNA: TGCAGTGCTACAGACAGGGGGAAAGAGACCCAGTACTTC; CDR3 protein: CSATDRGKETQYF
J gene: TRBJ2-5; D gene: -; V gene: TRBV7-9; clone size: few; CDR3 DNA: TGTGCCAGCAGCGAGACAGGTCACCAAGAGACCCAGTACTTC; CDR3 protein: CASSETGHQETQYF
J gene: TRBJ2-7; D gene: TRBD2; V gene: TRBV20-1; clone size: -; CDR3 DNA: TGCAGTGCTATCGGGAGGGCCAAAGTATACGAGCAGTACTTC; CDR3 protein: CSAIGRAKVYEQYF
J gene: TRBJ1-5; D gene: -; V gene: TRBV6-5; clone size: -; CDR3 DNA: TGTGCCAGCAGTCTTGTTTATAGCAATCAGCCCCAGCATTTT; CDR3 protein: CASSLVYSNQPQHF
J gene: TRBJ2-5; D gene: TRBD2; V gene: TRBV12-3/TRBV12-4; clone size: few; CDR3 DNA: TGTGCCAGCACCCAATGGGGGACTAGCGGTCAAGAGACCCAGTACTTC; CDR3 protein: CASTQWGTSGQETQYF
J gene: TRBJ2-7; D gene: -; V gene: TRBV6-6; clone size: -; CDR3 DNA: TGTGCCAGCAGTTCTCCACAGGGCCGTAAAACCCAGTCCTTC; CDR3 protein: CASSSPQGRKTQSF
J gene: TRBJ1-2; D gene: TRBD1; V gene: TRBV7-2; clone size: few; CDR3 DNA: TGTGCCAGCAGCACCCGACAGGGTTTTGTCAGCTATGGCTACACCTTC; CDR3 protein: CASSTRQGFVSYGYTF
J gene: TRBJ2-1; D gene: -; V gene: TRBV7-2; clone size: -; CDR3 DNA: TGTGCCAGCAGCAAAGGATACAATGAGCAGTTCTTC; CDR3 protein: CASSKGYNEQFF
J gene: TRBJ2-1; D gene: TRBD2; V gene: TRBV12-3/TRBV12-4; clone size: -; CDR3 DNA: TGTGCCAGCAGCCTTAGCGGGGGGGTAGATGAGCAGTTCTTC; CDR3 protein: CASSLSGGVDEQFF
J gene: TRBJ2-1; D gene: -; V gene: TRBV11-2; clone size: few; CDR3 DNA: TGTGCCAGCAGCCATGGGACACGCGGCGAGCAGTTCTTC; CDR3 protein: CASSHGTRGEQFF
J gene: TRBJ2-7; D gene: TRBD2; V gene: TRBV12-3/TRBV12-4; clone size: -; CDR3 DNA: TGTGCCAGCAGGTCCACTAGCGGGCGCTCCTACGAGCAGTACTTC; CDR3 protein: CASRSTSGRSYEQYF
J gene: TRBJ1-2; D gene: -; V gene: TRBV30; clone size: -; CDR3 DNA: TGTGCCTGGAGTGTAAGGCGGGTCGGTGGCTACACCTTC; CDR3 protein: CAWSVRRVGGYTF
J gene: TRBJ2-5; D gene: -; V gene: TRBV7-2; clone size: many; CDR3 DNA: TGTGCCAGCAGCTTCGCAGGGGCAGAGACCCAGTACTTC; CDR3 protein: CASSFAGAETQYF